Each of the 21 T cell receptor beta chains below was sequenced from the same sample in a study of OX40 agonist ivuxolimab in advanced cancers. Only in-frame clones appear in the TCRdb table, and some are missing; sequencing was by immunoSEQ multiplex PCR. Of about 77,000 clones in the sample, over 70% are singletons; the top ten hold approximately 0.8%. Sequences were derived from CD4+ or CD8+ T cells sorted from blood, sampled in a trial of the OX40 agonist ivuxolimab. The receptors originated from an adult with an advanced solid tumor such as melanoma, head and neck, liver or kidney cancer.

The chain uses TRBV7-9 and TRBJ2-7, with D unclear. Trimming stripped 10 bases from V and 3 bases from J, with 10 bases between. CDR1 is SEHNR and CDR2 is FQNEAQ in the germline V gene (reference sequence). This CDR3 has 11 amino acids. The CDR3: CATEDLYEQYF. The CDR3 coding sequence is TGTGCCACTGAGGACCTCTACGAGCAGTACTTC.

V and J are TRBV11-2 and TRBJ2-1; 9 nucleotides align to TRBD2. The CDR3 runs 16 residues. Germline V lookup: CDR1 SGHAT, CDR2 FQNNGV. Unmatched junction bases numbered 9, after V lost 3 bases and J lost 6 bases. The CDR3 coding sequence is TGTGCCAGCAGCTTCTTTAGCGGGAGCCCCTCCAATGAGCAGTTCTTC. Protein: CASSFFSGSPSNEQFF.

J is TRBJ1-2 and V is TRBV9, with D unclear. Germline CDR1 reads SGDLS; CDR2 reads YYNGEE. The V gene lost 4 bases and the J gene lost 4 bases, with 8 bases spanning the gap. This CDR3 is 12 amino acids long. CDR3 region: CASSNLRYGYTF. The CDR3 bases are TGTGCCAGCAGCAACCTTCGCTATGGCTACACCTTC.

The rearrangement joins TRBV7-2 to TRBJ2-2; D is perhaps TRBD1 or TRBD2 (5 bases each). The CDR3 totals 14 residues. Trimming pared 8 bases from V and 1 base from J, leaving 11 bases between. Germline-derived CDR1 and CDR2 are SGHTA and FQGNSA. CDR3 amino acids: CASGTRRNTGELFF. The DNA for the CDR3 is TGTGCCAGCGGGACGCGGAGGAACACCGGGGAGCTGTTTTTT. Using reference TRBV7-2 and TRBJ2-2 for the parts outside the CDR3, the full variable domain is GAGVSQSPSNKVTEKGKDVELRCDPISGHTALYWYRQSLGQGLEFLIYFQGNSAPDKSGLPSDRFSAERTGGSVSTLTIQRTQQEDSAVYLCASGTRRNTGELFFGEGSRLTVL.

This sequence joins TRBV9 and TRBJ2-3; 9 positions agree with TRBD1. The trim removed 0 bases at V and 0 bases at J, leaving 8 bases unmatched. The CDR3 is 18 residues long. Looked up from germline, CDR1 is SGDLS and CDR2 is YYNGEE. The CDR3 DNA is TGTGCCAGCAGCGTAGCGGACAGGGGACCTTGGAGCACAGATACGCAGTATTTT. The encoded protein is CASSVADRGPWSTDTQYF.

This chain links TRBV5-6 with TRBJ2-7, with 8 bases aligning to TRBD1. Germline V gene sequence: CDR1 SGHDT, CDR2 YYEEEE. The trim removed 4 bases at V and 1 base at J, leaving 4 bases unmatched. This CDR3 is built from 14 residues. This CDR3 is CASSKTGASYEQYF. In DNA, the CDR3 is TGTGCCAGCAGCAAGACAGGGGCATCCTACGAGCAGTACTTC.

The V call is TRBV18, the J call TRBJ2-7; D is perhaps TRBD2 (6 bases). Between the trimmed V and J ends, which lost 6 bases and 5 bases, there was a span of 11 bases. Germline assignment: CDR1 KGHSH and CDR2 LQKENI. The CDR3 is 12 amino acids. CDR3 loop: CASSPGGDEQYF. The CDR3, as DNA: TGTGCCAGCTCCCCAGGCGGGGACGAGCAGTACTTC.

The chain combines TRBV5-1 with TRBJ1-4; D not resolved. V lost 4 bases and J lost 8, with 18 bases in between. Germline CDR1 and CDR2: SGHRS and YFSETQ. The CDR3 extends over 15 amino acids. This CDR3 is CASSPSVPMSEKLFF. CDR3 nucleotides: TGCGCCAGCAGCCCGTCCGTTCCGATGTCCGAAAAACTGTTTTTT.

This clone has a single count. The rearrangement links TRBV7-9 to TRBJ2-6; D possibly matches TRBD1 or TRBD2 (5 bases each). CDR1 and CDR2 from the germline V gene are SEHNR and FQNEAQ (reference sequence). The CDR3 contains 16 residues. Trimming took off 5 bases at V and 2 bases at J, with 13 bases between the two ends. Written as DNA, the CDR3 is TGTGCCAGCAGCGACCCTTTGGGGGCTGGGGCCAACGTCCTGACTTTC. It translates to CASSDPLGAGANVLTF.

V is TRBV6-5 and J is TRBJ2-7; perhaps D is TRBD1 or TRBD2 (7 bases each). The CDR3 is 15 residues long. Trimming left V 2 bases short and J 3 bases short, with 14 bases between. The germline gives CDR1 MNHEY, CDR2 SVGAGI. CDR3 DNA sequence: TGTGCCAGCAGTTACGATGGCAGGGGGGGCTACGAGCAGTACTTC. It specifies CASSYDGRGGYEQYF.

The chain employs TRBV20-1 and TRBJ2-7; 7 nucleotides align to TRBD1. This CDR3 is 11 amino acids long. The ends lost 3 bases at V and 6 bases at J; junction bases unmatched: 2. Germline values: CDR1 DFQATT, CDR2 SNEGSKA (reference sequence). CDR3 loop: CSARTGSEQYF. The CDR3 nucleotides read TGCAGTGCTAGGACAGGGTCCGAGCAGTACTTC.

This sequence joins TRBV19 and TRBJ2-2, with D unresolved. Trimming shortened V by 6 bases and J by 3 bases, and 11 bases separated the two germline ends. The germline V gene encodes CDR1 LNHDA and CDR2 SQIVND (reference sequence). CDR3 length: 14 residues. In DNA, the CDR3 is TGTGCCAGTAGACTCGGGTTGGACACCGGGGAGCTGTTTTTT. Protein product: CASRLGLDTGELFF.

The chain has TRBV19 and TRBJ2-7; TRBD2 aligns across 7 bases. Trimming took 6 bases from V and 2 from J; bases not matched to a gene: 4. The CDR3 is 13 residues long. Germline V gene lookup returns CDR1 LNHDA and CDR2 SQIVND (reference sequence). Here the CDR3 DNA reads TGTGCCAGTAGCCCCGGGACTACCTACGAGCAGTACTTC. It translates to CASSPGTTYEQYF.

The V and J genes are TRBV29-1 and TRBJ2-1; 7 bases fit TRBD2. The CDR3 sequence is 12 residues long. Germline trimming cut 7 bases from V and 13 bases from J; bases unmatched to any gene: 13. Looked up from germline, CDR1 is SQVTM and CDR2 is ANQGSEA. The CDR3 spells CSAPPGGWSQFF. The CDR3 DNA sequence: TGCAGCGCCCCGCCGGGGGGTTGGTCACAGTTCTTC.

This clone came up a few times. V is TRBV10-2 and J is TRBJ2-2; 7 nucleotides line up with TRBD2. The ends lost 10 bases at V and 0 bases at J; junction bases unmatched: 5. Germline V gene sequence: CDR1 WSHSY, CDR2 SAAADI. CDR3 size: 14 residues. The CDR3 nucleotides are TGCGCCACCCGGGGGGTTGCGAACACCGGGGAGCTGTTTTTT. As protein: CATRGVANTGELFF.

The V call is TRBV6-5, the J call TRBJ1-5; 9 bases are shared with TRBD1. Germline trimming cut 6 bases from V and 6 bases from J; bases unmatched to any gene: 3. Germline CDR1 is MNHEY and CDR2 is SVGAGI. The CDR3 is made up of 13 amino acids. DNA of the CDR3: TGTGCCAGCAGAAAGGACAGGGGTCAGCCCCAGCATTTT. This gives the protein CASRKDRGQPQHF.

This chain joins TRBV10-3 and TRBJ2-1; 9 bases map to TRBD2. CDR1 and CDR2 (germline): ENHRY, SYGVKD. CDR3 size: 15 residues. V was pared by 0 bases and J by 4 bases, with 1 base of the junction left unmatched. The CDR3 loop reads CAISESLAGYNEQFF. CDR3 in DNA: TGTGCCATCAGTGAGTCTCTAGCGGGGTACAATGAGCAGTTCTTC.

The chain has TRBV7-2 and TRBJ2-7; 14 positions match TRBD2. The CDR3 contains 15 residues. CDR1 is SGHTA and CDR2 is FQGNSA in the germline V gene. The trim removed 5 bases at V and 6 bases at J, leaving 6 bases unmatched. The CDR3 nucleotides read TGTGCCAGCAGCGCGGGACTAGCGGGAGCGGTCGAGCAGTACTTC. Protein: CASSAGLAGAVEQYF.

The rearrangement joins TRBV5-6 to TRBJ2-7; no clear D. The V gene's germline CDR1 is SGHDT and CDR2 YYEEEE. The CDR3 length is 12 residues. Trimming left V 0 bases short and J 3 bases short, with 4 bases between. The CDR3: CASSLGLYEQYF. In nucleotides, the CDR3 is TGTGCCAGCAGCTTGGGTCTCTACGAGCAGTACTTC. Using reference TRBV5-6 and TRBJ2-7 for the parts outside the CDR3, the full variable domain is DAGVTQSPTHLIKTRGQQVTLRCSPKSGHDTVSWYQQALGQGPQFIFQYYEEEERQRGNFPDRFSGHQFPNYSSELNVNALLLGDSALYLCASSLGLYEQYFGPGTRLTVT.

This chain connects TRBV6-1 to TRBJ1-5; no firm D call. The CDR3 is 13 residues long. CDR1 is MNHNS and CDR2 is SASEGT in the germline V gene. Trimming removed 2 bases at V and 7 bases at J, with 9 bases between. As DNA, the CDR3 is TGTGCCAGCAGTGAATTTGAAAGACAGCCCCAGCATTTT. It translates to CASSEFERQPQHF.

The CDR3 is CASSETDRAETQYF. Written as DNA, the CDR3 is TGTGCCAGCAGTGAAACGGACAGGGCGGAGACCCAGTACTTC. The J gene is TRBJ2-5, the V gene TRBV6-1; TRBD1 matches at 8 bases. The length of the CDR3 is 14 residues. Germline V gene sequence: CDR1 MNHNS, CDR2 SASEGT. With V trimmed by 2 bases and J by 5 bases, 4 bases remained unmatched.